The 11 T cell receptor beta chains given below trace back to one sample, sequenced in a study of siplizumab effects on memory and regulatory T cells. TCRdb's table, derived via immunoSEQ multiplex PCR, lists solely in-frame clones and lacks some. The profile shows over 65,000 clones, 93% of them singletons. What was sequenced was CD8+ T cells sorted from blood. These receptors were taken from a human donor in good health.

The chain recombines TRBV6-5 with TRBJ2-3; D gene uncertain. This CDR3 is 15 amino acids long. Between the trimmed V and J ends, which lost 6 bases and 3 bases, there was a span of 16 bases. Germline V CDR1 and CDR2: MNHEY, SVGAGI. CDR3 region: CASSLTRVATDTQYF. The CDR3 bases are TGTGCCAGCAGCCTTACACGAGTCGCGACAGATACGCAGTATTTT.

J is TRBJ1-6 and V is TRBV5-6; a possible D gene is TRBD1 (5 bases). CDR3 length equals 15 residues. CDR1 SGHDT and CDR2 YYEEEE come from the germline V gene. Trimming left V 4 bases short and J 5 bases short, with 13 bases between. This CDR3 is CASSIGTSNNSPLHF. The CDR3 nucleotides read TGTGCCAGCAGCATCGGGACGAGTAATAATTCACCCCTCCACTTT.

V is TRBV11-2 and J is TRBJ2-1, with 7 nucleotides matching TRBD2. The CDR3 is made up of 16 amino acids. The germline V gene has CDR1 SGHAT and CDR2 FQNNGV. J lost 0 bases, V lost 3 bases, and 5 bases had no gene match. CDR3 bases: TGTGCCAGCAGCTTCATAACTAGCGACTCCTACAATGAGCAGTTCTTC. Its translation: CASSFITSDSYNEQFF.

The chain combines TRBV4-2 with TRBJ2-3; tentatively, D is TRBD2 (8 bases). There are 16 residues in the CDR3. Germline CDR1 reads LGHNA; CDR2 reads YNFKEQ. The ends were cut back, 3 bases at V and 5 bases at J, with 18 bases in the middle. The CDR3, as DNA: TGTGCCAGCAGCCAGGCGGGCGGGGGGACAGAAGATACGCAGTATTTT. It yields the protein CASSQAGGGTEDTQYF.

The rearrangement uses TRBV19 and TRBJ1-2; TRBD1 is a possible D gene (6 bases). V dropped 2 bases and J dropped 7 bases, with 14 bases sitting between them. Per germline, CDR1 LNHDA and CDR2 SQIVND (reference sequence). The CDR3 has 14 residues. CDR3 residues: CASSITAGQTGYTF. The CDR3 DNA reads TGTGCCAGTAGTATAACAGCGGGACAAACTGGCTACACCTTC.

This chain joins TRBV27 and TRBJ2-3; possible D gene TRBD2, 6 bases. The CDR3 consists of 13 residues. In germline, CDR1 is MNHEY, CDR2 SMNVEV (reference sequence). Trimming cost V 7 bases and J 0 bases, with 8 bases left between them. The CDR3 region is CASNRGSTDTQYF. Written as DNA, the CDR3 is TGTGCCAGCAACCGGGGGAGCACAGATACGCAGTATTTT.

The V call is TRBV30, the J call TRBJ2-7, with 9 bases that match TRBD1. The CDR3 loop spans 12 amino acids. The J segment lost 3 bases and the V segment lost 5 bases, leaving 2 bases of the junction unmatched. Germline V CDR1 and CDR2: GTSNPN, SVGIG (reference sequence). The CDR3 reads CAWGTGNYEQYF. CDR3 nucleotide sequence: TGTGCCTGGGGGACAGGGAACTACGAGCAGTACTTC.

The chain couples TRBV7-8 to TRBJ2-3; D gene ambiguous. Germline loops: CDR1 SGHVS, CDR2 FQNEAQ. The CDR3 runs to 15 residues. The V end was cut by 7 bases, the J end by 0 bases, with 14 bases between. CDR3 loop: CASTSWGLSTDTQYF. DNA for the CDR3: TGTGCCAGCACCTCGTGGGGTTTGAGCACAGATACGCAGTATTTT.

J is TRBJ2-3 and V is TRBV28, with D unresolved. Germline CDR1 MDHEN, CDR2 SYDVKM. Trimming left V 4 bases short and J 1 base short, with 9 bases between. This CDR3 has 14 residues. The CDR3 DNA sequence: TGTGCCAGCAGTTCTTTTGAGGGCACAGATACGCAGTATTTT. Translation: CASSSFEGTDTQYF.

This clone has just one count. The chain links TRBV4-1 to TRBJ2-7; D might be TRBD2 (6 bases). Germline V gene sequence: CDR1 MGHRA, CDR2 YSYEKL. The CDR3 spans 15 residues. V dropped 0 bases and J dropped 6 bases, with 15 bases sitting between them. The DNA for the CDR3 is TGCGCCAGCAGCCAAGATAGGCGGGGTGGCGGCGAGCAGTACTTC. Amino acids: CASSQDRRGGGEQYF.

V and J are TRBV2 and TRBJ1-5, with D unresolved. The germline V gene encodes CDR1 SNHLY and CDR2 FYNNEI. V lost 6 bases, J lost 0 bases, and 9 bases lay in between. This CDR3 contains 14 residues. The CDR3 protein is CASRPFYSNQPQHF. The CDR3 nucleotides read TGTGCCAGCAGGCCGTTTTATAGCAATCAGCCCCAGCATTTT.